This TCR beta chain was documented in a study of immune evolution from preneoplasia to lung adenocarcinoma. This clone was found a few times. Its antigen remains unknown. Repertoires were generated with immunoSEQ multiplex PCR, while TCRdb's copy carries only in-frame clones and drops some. The repertoire includes about 7,900 clones, over 75% of them detected once, and about 7% sits in the top ten. The CDR3 is made up of 12 amino acids. V lost 2 bases, J lost 5 bases, and 7 bases lay in between. The germline gives CDR1 MDHEN, CDR2 SYDVKM. The study's findings and limits: From normal lung to invasive adenocarcinoma, top clone frequencies appeared to decrease. Normal lung had highest clonality; later lesions appeared denser, more diverse.

Sequenced input: FFPE adjacent normal lung tissue. This receptor was taken from a person between 65 and 79 years old with lung adenocarcinoma. The chain recombines TRBV28 with TRBJ2-7, with no clear D. DNA for the CDR3: TGTGCCAGCAGTTTACCGGGCAACGAGCAGTACTTC. Protein sequence: CASSLPGNEQYF.